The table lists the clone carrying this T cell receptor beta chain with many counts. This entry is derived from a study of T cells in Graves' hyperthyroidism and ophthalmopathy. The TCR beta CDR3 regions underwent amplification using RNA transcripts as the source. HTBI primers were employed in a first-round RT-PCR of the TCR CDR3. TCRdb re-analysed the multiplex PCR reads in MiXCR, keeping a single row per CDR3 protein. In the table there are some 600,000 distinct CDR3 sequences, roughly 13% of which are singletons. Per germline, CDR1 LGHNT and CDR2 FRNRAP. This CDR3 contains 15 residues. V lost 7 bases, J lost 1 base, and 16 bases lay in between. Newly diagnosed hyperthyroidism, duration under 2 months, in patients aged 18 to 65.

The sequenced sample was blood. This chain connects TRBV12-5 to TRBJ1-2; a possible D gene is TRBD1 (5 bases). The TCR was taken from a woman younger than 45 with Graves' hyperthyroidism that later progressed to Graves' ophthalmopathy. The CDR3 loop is CASDPGWGINYGYTF. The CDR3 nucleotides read TGTGCTAGTGACCCGGGGTGGGGGATTAACTATGGCTACACCTTC.